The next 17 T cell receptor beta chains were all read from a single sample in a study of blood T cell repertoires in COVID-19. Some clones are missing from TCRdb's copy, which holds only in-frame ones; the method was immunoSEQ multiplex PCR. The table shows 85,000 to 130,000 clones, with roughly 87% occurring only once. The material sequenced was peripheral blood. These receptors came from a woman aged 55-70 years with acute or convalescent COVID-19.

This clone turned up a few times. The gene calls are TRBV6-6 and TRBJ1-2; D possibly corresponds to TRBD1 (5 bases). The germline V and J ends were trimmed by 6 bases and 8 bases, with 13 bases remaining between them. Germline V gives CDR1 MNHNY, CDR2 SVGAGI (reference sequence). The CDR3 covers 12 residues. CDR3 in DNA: TGTGCCAGCAGATGGGACTCTTCGGGCTACACCTTC. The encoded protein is CASRWDSSGYTF.

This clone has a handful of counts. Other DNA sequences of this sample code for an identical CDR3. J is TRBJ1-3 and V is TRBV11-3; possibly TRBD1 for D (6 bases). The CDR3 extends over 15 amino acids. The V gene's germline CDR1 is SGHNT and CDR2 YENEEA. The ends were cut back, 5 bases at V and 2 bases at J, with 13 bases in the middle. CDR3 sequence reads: CASSPGQGPGNTIYF. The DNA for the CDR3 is TGTGCCAGCAGCCCTGGCCAGGGGCCTGGAAACACCATATATTTT.

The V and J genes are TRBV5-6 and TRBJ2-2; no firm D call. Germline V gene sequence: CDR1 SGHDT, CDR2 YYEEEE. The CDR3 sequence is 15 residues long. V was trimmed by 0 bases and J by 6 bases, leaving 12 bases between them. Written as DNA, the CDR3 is TGTGCCAGCAGCTTGGACAGCCCTTACGCCGGGGAGCTGTTTTTT. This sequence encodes CASSLDSPYAGELFF.

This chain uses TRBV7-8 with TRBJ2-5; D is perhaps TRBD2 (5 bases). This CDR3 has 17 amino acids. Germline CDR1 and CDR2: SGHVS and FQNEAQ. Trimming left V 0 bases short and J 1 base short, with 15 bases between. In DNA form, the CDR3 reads TGTGCCAGCAGCTTAGCTTCCGGGGTGATGGGCCAAGAGACCCAGTACTTC. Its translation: CASSLASGVMGQETQYF.

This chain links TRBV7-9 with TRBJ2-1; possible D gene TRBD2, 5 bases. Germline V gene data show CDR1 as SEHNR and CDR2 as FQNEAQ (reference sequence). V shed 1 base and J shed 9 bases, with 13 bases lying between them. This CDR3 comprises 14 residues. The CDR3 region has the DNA TGTGCCAGCAGCTTAGAAGGGCAGGCGGGTGAGCAGTTCTTC. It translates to CASSLEGQAGEQFF.

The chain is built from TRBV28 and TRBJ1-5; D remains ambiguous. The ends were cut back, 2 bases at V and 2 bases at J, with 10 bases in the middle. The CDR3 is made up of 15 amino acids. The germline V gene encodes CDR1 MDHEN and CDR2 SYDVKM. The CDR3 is CASSLTGSGNQPQHF. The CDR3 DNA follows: TGTGCCAGCAGTTTAACCGGTAGTGGCAATCAGCCCCAGCATTTT. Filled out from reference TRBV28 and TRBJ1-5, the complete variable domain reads DVKVTQSSRYLVKRTGEKVFLECVQDMDHENMFWYRQDPGLGLRLIYFSYDVKMKEKGDIPEGYSVSREKKERFSLILESASTNQTSMYLCASSLTGSGNQPQHFGDGTRLSIL.

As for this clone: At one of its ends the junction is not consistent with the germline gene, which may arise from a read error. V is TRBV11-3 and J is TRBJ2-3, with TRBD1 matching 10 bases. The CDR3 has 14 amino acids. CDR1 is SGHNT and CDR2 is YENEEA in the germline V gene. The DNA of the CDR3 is TGTGCCAGCAGCATAGACAGGGGGCAAGATACGCAGTATTTT. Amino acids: CASSIDRGQDTQYF.

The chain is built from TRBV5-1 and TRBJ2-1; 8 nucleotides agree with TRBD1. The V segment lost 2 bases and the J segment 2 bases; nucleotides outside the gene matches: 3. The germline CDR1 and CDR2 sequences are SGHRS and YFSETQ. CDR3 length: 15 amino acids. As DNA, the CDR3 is TGCGCCAGCAGCTTCGACAGGGGTCCCTACAATGAGCAGTTCTTC. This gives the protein CASSFDRGPYNEQFF.

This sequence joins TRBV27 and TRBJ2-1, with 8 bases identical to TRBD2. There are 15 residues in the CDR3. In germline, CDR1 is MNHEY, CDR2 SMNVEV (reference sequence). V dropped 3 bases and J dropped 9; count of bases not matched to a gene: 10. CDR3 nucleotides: TGTGCCAGCAGTTTTAAGGGGACTAGAGGAGGTGAGCAGTTCTTC. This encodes CASSFKGTRGGEQFF.

The CDR3 loop reads CASRLSERSNQPQHF. In nucleotides, the CDR3 is TGTGCCAGCCGATTGAGTGAGCGGAGCAATCAGCCCCAGCATTTT. J is TRBJ1-5 and V is TRBV10-3, with unresolved D. The CDR3 loop spans 15 amino acids. The ends were cut back, 10 bases at V and 1 base at J, with 17 bases in the middle. Germline V gene data show CDR1 as ENHRY and CDR2 as SYGVKD.

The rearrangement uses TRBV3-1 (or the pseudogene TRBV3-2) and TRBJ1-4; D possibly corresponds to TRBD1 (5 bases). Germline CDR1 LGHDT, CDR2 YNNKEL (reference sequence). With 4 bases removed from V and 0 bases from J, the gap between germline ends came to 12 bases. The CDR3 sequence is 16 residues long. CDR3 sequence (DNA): TGTGCCAGCAGCCCTGGACAAGCAGCAACTAATGAAAAACTGTTTTTT. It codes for CASSPGQAATNEKLFF.

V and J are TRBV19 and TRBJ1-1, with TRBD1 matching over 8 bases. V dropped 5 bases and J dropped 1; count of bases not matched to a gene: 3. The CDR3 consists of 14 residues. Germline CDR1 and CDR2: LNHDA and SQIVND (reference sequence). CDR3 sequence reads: CASSDRGGNTEAFF. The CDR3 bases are TGTGCCAGTAGTGACAGGGGAGGGAACACTGAAGCTTTCTTT.

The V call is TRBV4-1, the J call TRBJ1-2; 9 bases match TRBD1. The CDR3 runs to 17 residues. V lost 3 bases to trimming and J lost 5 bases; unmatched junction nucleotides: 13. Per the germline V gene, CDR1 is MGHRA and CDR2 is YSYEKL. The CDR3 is CASSQGTGGLSSYGYTF. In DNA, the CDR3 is TGCGCCAGCAGCCAGGGAACAGGGGGCTTAAGTTCATATGGCTACACCTTC.

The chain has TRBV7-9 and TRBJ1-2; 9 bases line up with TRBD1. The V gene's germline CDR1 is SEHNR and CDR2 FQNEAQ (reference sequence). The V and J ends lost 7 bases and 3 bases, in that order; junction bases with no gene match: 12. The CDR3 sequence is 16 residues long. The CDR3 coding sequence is TGTGCCAGCATCGATCCCCGGGACAGGGAGGACTATGGCTACACCTTC. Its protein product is CASIDPRDREDYGYTF.

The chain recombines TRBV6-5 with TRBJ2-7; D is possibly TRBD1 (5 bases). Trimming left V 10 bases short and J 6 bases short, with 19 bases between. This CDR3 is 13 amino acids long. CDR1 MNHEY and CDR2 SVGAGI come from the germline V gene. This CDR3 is CATQEGASGEQYF. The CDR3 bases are TGTGCCACCCAGGAAGGGGCCTCGGGCGAGCAGTACTTC.

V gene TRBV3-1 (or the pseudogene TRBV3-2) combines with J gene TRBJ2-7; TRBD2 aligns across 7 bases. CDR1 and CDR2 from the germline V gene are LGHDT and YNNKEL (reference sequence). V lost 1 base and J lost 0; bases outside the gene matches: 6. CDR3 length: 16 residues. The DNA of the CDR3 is TGTGCCAGCAGCCAAGGACCTAGCGGCGGCTCCTACGAGCAGTACTTC. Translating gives CASSQGPSGGSYEQYF.

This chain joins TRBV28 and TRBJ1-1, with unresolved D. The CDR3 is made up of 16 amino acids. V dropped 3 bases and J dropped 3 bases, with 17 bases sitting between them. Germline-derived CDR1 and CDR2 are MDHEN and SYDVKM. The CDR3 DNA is TGTGCCAGCAGTTTCCCACCAAGTTATGCGGACACTGAAGCTTTCTTT. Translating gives CASSFPPSYADTEAFF.